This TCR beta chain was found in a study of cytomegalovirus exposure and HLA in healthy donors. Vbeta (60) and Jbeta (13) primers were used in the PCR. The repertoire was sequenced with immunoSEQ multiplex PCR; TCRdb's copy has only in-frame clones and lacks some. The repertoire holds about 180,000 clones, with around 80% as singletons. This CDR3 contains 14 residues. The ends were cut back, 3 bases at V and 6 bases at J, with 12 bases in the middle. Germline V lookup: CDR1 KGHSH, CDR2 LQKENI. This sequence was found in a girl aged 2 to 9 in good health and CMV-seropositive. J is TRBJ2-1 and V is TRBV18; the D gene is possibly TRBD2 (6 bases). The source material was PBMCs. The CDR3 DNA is TGTGCCAGCTCACCTGGAGCGGGCCCCAATGAGCAGTTCTTC. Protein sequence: CASSPGAGPNEQFF. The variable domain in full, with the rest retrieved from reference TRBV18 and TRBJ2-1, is NAGVMQNPRHLVRRRGQEARLRCSPMKGHSHVYWYRQLPEEGLKFMVYLQKENIIDESGMPKERFSAEFPKEGPSILRIQQVVRGDSAAYFCASSPGAGPNEQFFGPGTRLTVL.